The clone carrying this TCR beta chain was counted between two and nine times. Its antigen is unidentified. This specimen belongs to a study of cytotoxic CD8 clonotypes in ibrutinib-treated CLL. The wider study: Patient counts were about 12 relapsed/refractory, around 15 treatment-naive and some 17 IGHV unmutated. Study results and caveats: Under therapy, public clonotypes either contracted or stayed stable, and they were uncommon.

Sequencing used immunoSEQ multiplex PCR; TCRdb keeps in-frame clones, though not all of them. The sample gives roughly 100,000 clones, almost 80% of which show up once; around 30% is in the top ten. The CDR3 extends over 13 amino acids. The ends were cut back, 4 bases at V and 4 bases at J, with 11 bases in the middle. Germline V gives CDR1 SGHKS, CDR2 YYEKEE (reference sequence). The clonotype originates from a human donor with chronic lymphocytic leukemia. This sample comprised PBMCs, obtained after 12 months of ibrutinib treatment. V and J are TRBV5-5 and TRBJ1-1; a possible D gene is TRBD1 (5 bases). CDR3 in DNA: TGTGCCAGCAGCATACAGGAGGTCACTGAAGCTTTCTTT. Its translation: CASSIQEVTEAFF. The full variable domain, with the rest looked up from reference TRBV5-5 and TRBJ1-1, is DAGVTQSPTHLIKTRGQQVTLRCSPISGHKSVSWYQQVLGQGPQFIFQYYEKEERGRGNFPDRFSARQFPNYSSELNVNALLLGDSALYLCASSIQEVTEAFFGQGTRLTVV.